This record covers a single TCR beta chain. The record originates from a study of blood T cell repertoires in COVID-19. Study as a whole: Specimens from acute and convalescent COVID-19 originated in the United States, Italy and Spain.

Original analysis: Counts of nucleated cells, estimated from reference gene primer amplification, were obtained. The table came from immunoSEQ multiplex PCR; TCRdb's copy has only in-frame clones and leaves some out. V and J calls and clone size come straight from that table; D and trimming were deduced from the DNA. The repertoire holds 430,000 or so clones, nearly 90% seen once, with 1.4% in the top ten. A PCR-confirmed or clinician-diagnosed COVID-19 case had contacted exposed participants within 2 weeks of entry. The CDR3 is 15 residues long. Germline V gene sequence: CDR1 SGHRS, CDR2 YFSETQ. The ends lost 0 bases at V and 7 bases at J; junction bases unmatched: 7.

J is TRBJ2-7 and V is TRBV5-1, with 10 bases aligning to TRBD1. The receptor was derived from a woman aged 18-30 years who had been exposed to COVID-19. Sequenced: PBMCs or T cells enriched from blood (not recorded which). The CDR3 DNA is TGCGCCAGCAGCTTGGGCCGACAGGGGGCGCGGGAGCAGTACTTC. Amino acid sequence: CASSLGRQGAREQYF.